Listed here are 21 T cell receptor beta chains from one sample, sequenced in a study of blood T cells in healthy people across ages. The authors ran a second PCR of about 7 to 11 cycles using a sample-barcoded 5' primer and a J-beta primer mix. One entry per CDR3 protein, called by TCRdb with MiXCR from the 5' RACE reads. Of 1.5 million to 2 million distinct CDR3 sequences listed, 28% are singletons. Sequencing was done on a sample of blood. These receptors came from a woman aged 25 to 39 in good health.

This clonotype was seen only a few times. The CDR3 sequence: CASGRQGLSETQYF. CDR3 DNA sequence: TGTGCCAGCGGTAGACAGGGGCTTTCCGAGACCCAGTACTTC. This chain joins TRBV2 and TRBJ2-5, with 8 bases fitting TRBD1. Germline loops: CDR1 SNHLY, CDR2 FYNNEI. With V trimmed by 8 bases and J by 5 bases, 10 bases remained unmatched. This CDR3 region has 14 residues. Full variable domain (missing parts from reference TRBV2 and TRBJ2-5): EPEVTQTPSHQVTQMGQEVILRCVPISNHLYFYWYRQILGQKVEFLVSFYNNEISEKSEIFDDQFSVERPDGSNFTLKIRSTKLEDSAMYFCASGRQGLSETQYFGPGTRLLVL.

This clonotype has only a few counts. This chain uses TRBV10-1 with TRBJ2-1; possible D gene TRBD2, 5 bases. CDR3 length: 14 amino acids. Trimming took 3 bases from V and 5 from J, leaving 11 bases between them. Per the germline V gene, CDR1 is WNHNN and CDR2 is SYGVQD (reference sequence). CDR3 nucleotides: TGCGCCAGCAGTGATCAGGACTGGGACAATGAGCAGTTCTTC. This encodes CASSDQDWDNEQFF.

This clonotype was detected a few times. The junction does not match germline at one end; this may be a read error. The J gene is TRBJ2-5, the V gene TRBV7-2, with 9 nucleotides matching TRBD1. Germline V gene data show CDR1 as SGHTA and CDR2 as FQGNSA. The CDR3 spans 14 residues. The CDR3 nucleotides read TGTGCCAGCAGCTCGGGACAGGGTTGGGAGACCCGGTACTTC. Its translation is CASSSGQGWETRYF.

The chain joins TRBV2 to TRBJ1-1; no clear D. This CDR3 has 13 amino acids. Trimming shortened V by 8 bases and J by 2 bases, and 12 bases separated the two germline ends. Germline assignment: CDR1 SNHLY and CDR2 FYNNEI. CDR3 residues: CASVLAGNTEAFF. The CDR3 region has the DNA TGTGCCAGCGTCCTGGCCGGAAACACTGAAGCTTTCTTT.

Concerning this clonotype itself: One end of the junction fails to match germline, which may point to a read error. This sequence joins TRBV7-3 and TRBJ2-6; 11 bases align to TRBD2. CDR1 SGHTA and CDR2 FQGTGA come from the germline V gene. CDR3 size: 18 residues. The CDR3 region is CASSFNSGGASRANVLTF. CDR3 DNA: TGTGCCAGCAGCTTTAATAGCGGGGGGGCCTCTAGGGCCAACGTCCTGACTTTC.

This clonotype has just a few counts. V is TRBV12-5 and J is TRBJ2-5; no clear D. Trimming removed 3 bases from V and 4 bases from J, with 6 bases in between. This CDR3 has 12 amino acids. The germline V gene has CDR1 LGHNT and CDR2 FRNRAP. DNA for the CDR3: TGTGCTAGTGGTTTCGTAATAGAGACCCAGTACTTC. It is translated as CASGFVIETQYF. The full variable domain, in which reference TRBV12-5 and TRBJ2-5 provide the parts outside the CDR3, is DARVTQTPRHKVTEMGQEVTMRCQPILGHNTVFWYRQTMMQGLELLAYFRNRAPLDDSGMPKDRFSAEMPDATLATLKIQPSEPRDSAVYFCASGFVIETQYFGPGTRLLVL.

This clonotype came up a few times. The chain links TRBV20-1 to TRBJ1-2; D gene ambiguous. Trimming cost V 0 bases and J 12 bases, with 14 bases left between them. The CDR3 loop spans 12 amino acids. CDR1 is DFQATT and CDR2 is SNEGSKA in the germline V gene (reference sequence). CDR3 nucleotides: TGCAGTGCTAGAGAGTTGGTGGGGAGAGACACCTTC. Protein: CSARELVGRDTF.

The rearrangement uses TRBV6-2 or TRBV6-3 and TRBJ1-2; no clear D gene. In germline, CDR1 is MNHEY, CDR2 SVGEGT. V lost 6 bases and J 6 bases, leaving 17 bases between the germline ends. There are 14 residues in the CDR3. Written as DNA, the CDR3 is TGTGCCAGCAGAAATCCGGGATCAGGCGATGGCTACACCTTC. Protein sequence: CASRNPGSGDGYTF.

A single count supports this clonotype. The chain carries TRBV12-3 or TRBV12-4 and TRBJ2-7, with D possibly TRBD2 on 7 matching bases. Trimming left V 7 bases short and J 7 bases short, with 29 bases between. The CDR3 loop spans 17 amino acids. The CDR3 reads CASTLLRGGTSMWEQYF. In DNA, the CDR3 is TGTGCCAGCACCCTTCTAAGGGGAGGGACATCGATGTGGGAGCAGTACTTC.

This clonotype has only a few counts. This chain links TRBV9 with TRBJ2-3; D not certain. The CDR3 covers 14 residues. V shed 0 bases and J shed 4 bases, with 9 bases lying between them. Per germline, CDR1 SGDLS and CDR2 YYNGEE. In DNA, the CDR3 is TGTGCCAGCAGCGTAGGAGACTTCCCAGATACGCAGTATTTT. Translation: CASSVGDFPDTQYF.

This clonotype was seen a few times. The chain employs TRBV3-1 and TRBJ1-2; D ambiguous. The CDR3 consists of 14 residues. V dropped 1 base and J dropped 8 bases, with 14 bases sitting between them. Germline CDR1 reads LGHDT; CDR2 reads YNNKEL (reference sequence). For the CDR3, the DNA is TGTGCCAGCAGCCAAGGGCAGAGGGATAGCGGCTACACCTTC. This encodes CASSQGQRDSGYTF.

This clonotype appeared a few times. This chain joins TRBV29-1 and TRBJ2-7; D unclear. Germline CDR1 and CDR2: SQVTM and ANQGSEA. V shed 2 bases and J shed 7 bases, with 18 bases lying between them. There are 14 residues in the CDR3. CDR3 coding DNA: TGCAGCGTTGAAATTGCCTCCTCCTACAATGAGCAGTACTTC. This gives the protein CSVEIASSYNEQYF.

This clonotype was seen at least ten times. The CDR3 sequence: CASSLSSNEQFF. The CDR3 DNA reads as TGCGCCAGCAGCTTGTCTAGCAATGAGCAGTTCTTC. This rearrangement joins TRBV5-1 to TRBJ2-1; no clear D gene. The CDR3 has 12 amino acids. The germline CDR1 and CDR2 sequences are SGHRS and YFSETQ. Trimming removed 1 base from V and 6 bases from J, with 5 bases in between.

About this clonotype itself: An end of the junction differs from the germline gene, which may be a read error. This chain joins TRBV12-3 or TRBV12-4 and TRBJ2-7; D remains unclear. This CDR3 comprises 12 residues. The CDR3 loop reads CASSGFNYERYF. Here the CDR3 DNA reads TGTGCCAGCAGCGGGTTTAACTACGAGCGGTACTTC.

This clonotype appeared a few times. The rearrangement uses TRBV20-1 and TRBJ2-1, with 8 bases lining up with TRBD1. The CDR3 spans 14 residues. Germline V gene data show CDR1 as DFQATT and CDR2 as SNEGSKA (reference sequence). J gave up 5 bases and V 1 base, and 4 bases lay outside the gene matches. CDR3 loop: CSARGTGTHNEQFF. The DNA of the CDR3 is TGCAGTGCTAGAGGGACAGGGACCCACAATGAGCAGTTCTTC.

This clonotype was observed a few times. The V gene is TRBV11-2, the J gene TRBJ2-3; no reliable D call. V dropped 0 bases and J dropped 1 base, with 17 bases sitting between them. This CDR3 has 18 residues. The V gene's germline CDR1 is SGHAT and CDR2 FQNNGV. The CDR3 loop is CASSLDSLRITGTDTQYF. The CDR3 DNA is TGTGCCAGCAGCTTAGATTCACTCCGCATAACGGGCACAGATACGCAGTATTTT. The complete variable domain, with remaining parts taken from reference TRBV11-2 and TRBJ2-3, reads EAGVAQSPRYKIIEKRQSVAFWCNPISGHATLYWYQQILGQGPKLLIQFQNNGVVDDSQLPKDRFSAERLKGVDSTLKIQPAKLEDSAVYLCASSLDSLRITGTDTQYFGPGTRLTVL.

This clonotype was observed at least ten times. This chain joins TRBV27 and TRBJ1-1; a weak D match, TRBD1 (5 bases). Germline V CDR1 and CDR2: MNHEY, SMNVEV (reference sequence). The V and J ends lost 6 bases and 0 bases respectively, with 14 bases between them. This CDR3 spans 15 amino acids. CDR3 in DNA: TGTGCCAGCAGATACTCCAGGGATTTGAACACTGAAGCTTTCTTT. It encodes CASRYSRDLNTEAFF.

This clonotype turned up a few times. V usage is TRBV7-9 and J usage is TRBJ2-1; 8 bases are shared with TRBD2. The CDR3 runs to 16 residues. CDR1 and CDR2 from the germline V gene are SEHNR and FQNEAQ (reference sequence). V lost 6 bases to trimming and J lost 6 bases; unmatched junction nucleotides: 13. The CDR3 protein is CASRRPPGLGPNEQFF. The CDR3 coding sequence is TGTGCCAGCAGGCGACCCCCGGGACTAGGTCCCAATGAGCAGTTCTTC. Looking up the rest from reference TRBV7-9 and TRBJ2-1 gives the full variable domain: DTGVSQNPRHKITKRGQNVTFRCDPISEHNRLYWYRQTLGQGPEFLTYFQNEAQLEKSRLLSDRFSAERPKGSFSTLEIQRTEQGDSAMYLCASRRPPGLGPNEQFFGPGTRLTVL.

This CDR3 is CASSYPSTGRGLLSNQPQHF. The DNA for the CDR3 is TGTGCCAGCAGTTACCCTTCGACGGGCAGGGGCCTTCTTAGCAATCAGCCCCAGCATTTT. J is TRBJ1-5 and V is TRBV6-5; the D gene is possibly TRBD1 (6 bases). The ends were cut back, 2 bases at V and 0 bases at J, with 23 bases in the middle. The length of the CDR3 is 20 residues. CDR1 is MNHEY, CDR2 SVGAGI, per germline.

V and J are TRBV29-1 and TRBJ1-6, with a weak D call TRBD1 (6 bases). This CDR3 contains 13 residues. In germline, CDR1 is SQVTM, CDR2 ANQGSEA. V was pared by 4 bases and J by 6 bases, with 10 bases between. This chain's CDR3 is CSVVVGGNSPLHF. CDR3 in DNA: TGCAGCGTTGTAGTAGGGGGTAATTCACCCCTCCACTTT.

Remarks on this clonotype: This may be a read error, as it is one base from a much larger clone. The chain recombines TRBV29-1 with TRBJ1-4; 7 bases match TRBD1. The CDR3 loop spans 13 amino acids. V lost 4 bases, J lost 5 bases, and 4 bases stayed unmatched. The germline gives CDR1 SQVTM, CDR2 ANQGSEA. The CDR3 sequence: CSVVETGNEKLFF. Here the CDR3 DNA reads TGCAGCGTTGTTGAGACAGGGAATGAAAAACTGTTTTTT.